The next 7 T cell receptor beta chains were all read from a single sample in a study of blood T cells in healthy people across ages (dated by TCRdb to between 2015 and 2016). Library creation used 5' RACE. TCRdb records Illumina HiSeq 2500 as the sequencer. The second PCR ran for roughly 6 to 11 cycles and used a J-beta primer mix along with a sample-barcoded 5' primer. The raw public reads went through TCRdb reprocessing: fastp at Q25, MiXCR clone calling, in-frame beta chains kept. Every entry covers one CDR3 protein and lists the most common genes and DNA from its rows. The sample table holds approximately 360,000 distinct CDR3 sequences, of which about 49% were seen once. The ten largest account for 45% to 60% of the sample. Sequences were obtained from blood. All receptors derive from a man in his sixties in good health.

This chain connects TRBV12-5 to TRBJ2-7, with 9 positions matching TRBD1. Germline loops: CDR1 LGHNT, CDR2 FRNRAP. CDR3 length: 14 amino acids. After removal of 7 bases from V and 5 bases from J, the junction contained 9 bases not matched to a gene. The CDR3, as DNA: TGTGCTAGTGCCCTCGGACAGGGGCCCGACGAGCAGTACTTC. Translating it yields CASALGQGPDEQYF.

The gene calls are TRBV7-9 and TRBJ2-3; D remains ambiguous. This CDR3 region has 12 residues. Germline V gene lookup returns CDR1 SEHNR and CDR2 FQNEAQ (reference sequence). V was pared by 3 bases and J by 12 bases, with 13 bases between. The CDR3 here is CASSFSSGRQYF. The CDR3 nucleotides are TGTGCCAGCAGCTTCTCCTCCGGACGACAGTATTTT. Combining the CDR3 with reference TRBV7-9 and TRBJ2-3 gives the whole variable domain DTGVSQNPRHKITKRGQNVTFRCDPISEHNRLYWYRQTLGQGPEFLTYFQNEAQLEKSRLLSDRFSAERPKGSFSTLEIQRTEQGDSAMYLCASSFSSGRQYFGPGTRLTVL.

This clonotype was seen once. The rearrangement uses TRBV2 and TRBJ2-1; D ambiguous. Germline CDR1 reads SNHLY; CDR2 reads FYNNEI. The CDR3 is 15 residues long. V was shortened by 1 base and J by 7 bases, with 14 bases between the two germline ends. Here the CDR3 reads CASSEGVGPGNEQFF. DNA of the CDR3: TGTGCCAGCAGTGAAGGGGTCGGGCCCGGGAATGAGCAGTTCTTC.

In regard to this clonotype: Relative to the germline gene, one junction end is altered; a read error may explain this. The gene calls are TRBV20-1 and TRBJ2-5; TRBD1 is a possible D gene (5 bases). The CDR3 length is 13 residues. CDR1 is DFQATT, CDR2 SNEGSKA, per germline (reference sequence). CDR3 in amino acids: CSASRVAGETQYF. CDR3 DNA: TGCAGTGCTAGCAGGGTTGCTGGAGAGACTCAGTACTTC.

The chain employs TRBV20-1 and TRBJ2-1; 10 bases are shared with TRBD2. The CDR3 runs 16 residues. Unmatched junction bases numbered 9, after V lost 0 bases and J lost 7 bases. Germline V gene data show CDR1 as DFQATT and CDR2 as SNEGSKA (reference sequence). The CDR3 sequence: CSARDYGLAGVNEQFF. The CDR3, as DNA: TGCAGTGCTAGAGATTACGGGCTAGCGGGAGTAAATGAGCAGTTCTTC.

V gene TRBV28 combines with J gene TRBJ2-7, with D perhaps assigned TRBD1 or TRBD2 (6 bases each). The CDR3 extends over 18 amino acids. Trimming took off 5 bases at V and 4 bases at J, with 27 bases between the two ends. Germline CDR1 reads MDHEN; CDR2 reads SYDVKM. This CDR3 reads CASSTGVGGQGIPYEQYF. CDR3 coding DNA: TGTGCCAGCAGTACCGGGGTTGGGGGGCAGGGGATTCCTTACGAGCAGTACTTC.

The chain uses TRBV12-3 or TRBV12-4 and TRBJ2-2, with TRBD1 matching over 9 bases. The CDR3 is 19 residues long. With 6 bases clipped from V and 6 bases from J, the junction kept 20 bases outside the gene matches. The CDR3 DNA is TGTGCCAGCAGAGTCTACACCCTACAGGGGGCAATGAAGGCCGGGGAGCTGTTTTTT. This encodes CASRVYTLQGAMKAGELFF.